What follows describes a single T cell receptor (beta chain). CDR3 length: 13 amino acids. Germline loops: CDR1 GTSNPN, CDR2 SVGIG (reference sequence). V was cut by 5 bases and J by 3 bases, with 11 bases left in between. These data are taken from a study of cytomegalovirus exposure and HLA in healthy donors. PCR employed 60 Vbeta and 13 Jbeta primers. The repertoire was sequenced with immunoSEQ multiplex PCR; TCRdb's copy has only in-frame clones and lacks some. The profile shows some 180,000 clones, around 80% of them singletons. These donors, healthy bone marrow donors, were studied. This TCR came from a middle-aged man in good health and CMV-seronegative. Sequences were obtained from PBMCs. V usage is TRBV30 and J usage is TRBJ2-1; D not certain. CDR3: CAWDMGNYNEQFF. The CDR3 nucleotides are TGTGCCTGGGACATGGGTAACTACAATGAGCAGTTCTTC.